A single TCR beta chain is shown here with its context. Its antigen target is currently unknown. No per-base quality is available; no much larger clone lies one base away. This sample is drawn from a study of blood T cell repertoires in COVID-19 (dated by TCRdb to 2020 to 2022). Background on the whole study: The collaborator samples originated in the United States, Italy and Spain and spanned the acute and convalescent phases of COVID-19. The sample metadata nearly always contained a de-identified subject ID, COVID-19 status, age in years and sex. A freely available public database, intended as a resource for researchers studying the immune response to SARS-CoV-2, is where the repertoires were released. Where available, HLA class I and class II types were obtained from metadata supplied by the sample provider rather than from assay-based typing. Deeply sampled blood TCRbeta repertoires from subjects exposed to, actively infected with, or recovered from COVID-19 were included in the dataset. The material from the prospective study consisted of cDNA or gDNA derived from T cells, B-cell-depleted T cells, or PBMCs. The samples were drawn from the first 160 participants of the ongoing ImmuneRACE study and from 1,254 subjects provided by 6 global collaborators. Study-wide findings and limitations: Clinical and demographic metadata were provided uncurated, with the amount varying by source and participant.

The junction carries 9 bases between V and J, which are trimmed by 0 bases and 1 base respectively. The CDR3 contains 16 residues, cysteine and phenylalanine counted. The kept DNA is CDR3 alone, 48 bases in frame from the first base. The germline V gene (reference sequence) gives CDR1 as LGHDT and CDR2 as YNNKEL. Enrolling through a virtual design, the prospective study's participants ranged in age from roughly 18 to 90 years and lived across 20 to 30 United States geographic areas. In the prospective study, cohorts were assigned on the basis of participant-reported clinical history obtained from a screening survey and a study questionnaire. ImmuneRACE Cohort 3 recovered participants were defined by two consecutive negative NP/OP PCR tests, healthcare professional clearance, or symptom resolution. Mobile phlebotomists in the prospective study collected whole blood, serum and a nasopharyngeal or oropharyngeal swab from every participant. Over an approximately 2-month period, participants in the prospective study had the option of providing additional blood draws and questionnaires. Blood samples from the prospective study were shipped frozen or at room temperature prior to DNA extraction.

TCRbeta CDR3 regions were amplified from genomic DNA by means of the immunoSEQ Assay, a bias-controlled multiplex PCR. Per the original workflow: Nucleated cell counts per sample were estimated from amplification of reference gene primers within the assay. To quantify the absolute abundance of each unique TCRbeta CDR3 rearrangement, sequence reads were collapsed and filtered. For each sample, productive Simpson clonality was calculated by taking the square root of Simpson's diversity index across productive rearrangements. The clones in this table, taken by TCRdb from immuneACCESS, are in-frame only. Not every clone is retained; where verified, under half of the shortfall comes from an unresolved V gene, and the cause of the rest is unknown. The D gene and trimming were derived from the DNA, and the V and J assignments and clone size from that table. Counted in this sample were fewer than 500,000 clones; approximately 90% of them appeared once. Clones ranked in the top ten supply about 0.75% of the sample.

The sequenced sample consisted of PBMCs or T cells enriched from blood (not recorded which). The V gene is TRBV3-1 (or the pseudogene TRBV3-2) and the J gene is TRBJ2-2; there is no confident call for the D gene. The sequence was collected from a woman under 30 who had recovered from COVID-19. The encoded CDR3 is CASSQDPLLNTGELFF. Here is the DNA: TGTGCCAGCAGCCAAGATCCCCTATTGAACACCGGGGAGCTGTTTTTT.